These 8 T cell receptor beta chains originate from one sample sequenced in a study of blood T cell repertoires in COVID-19. Data came from immunoSEQ multiplex PCR; TCRdb stores just in-frame clones and leaves some out. The sample carries fewer than 400,000 clones, around 84% recorded once. Sample: PBMCs or T cells enriched from blood (not recorded which). The receptor set was obtained from a woman in her twenties or thirties who had been exposed to COVID-19.

The V call is TRBV29-1, the J call TRBJ1-2; D is uncertain. The length of the CDR3 is 13 residues. CDR1 is SQVTM and CDR2 is ANQGSEA in the germline V gene. The V end lost 4 bases, the J end lost 8 bases, and 17 bases lay between the germline ends. The CDR3 DNA follows: TGCAGCGTTGTTGTACGGGGAGATGGCGGCTACACCTTC. It yields the protein CSVVVRGDGGYTF.

Here the CDR3 DNA reads TGTGCCAGCAGTTCCTCCGAAATGGGGGGTATAGGGGGCTACACCTTC. It translates to CASSSSEMGGIGGYTF. J is TRBJ1-2 and V is TRBV28; TRBD1 is a possible D gene (5 bases). The germline V gene has CDR1 MDHEN and CDR2 SYDVKM. The CDR3 covers 16 residues. V lost 4 bases and J lost 8, with 23 bases in between.

J is TRBJ1-6 and V is TRBV6-5; D is undetermined. The CDR3 length is 14 residues. V was pared by 6 bases and J by 9 bases, with 15 bases between. Germline-derived CDR1 and CDR2 are MNHEY and SVGAGI. Written as DNA, the CDR3 is TGTGCCAGCAGAGAGTATTTGTTCGGTTCACCCCTCCACTTT. Translated: CASREYLFGSPLHF.

The genes are TRBV20-1 and TRBJ1-2; D remains unclear. The CDR3 consists of 12 residues. CDR1 DFQATT and CDR2 SNEGSKA come from the germline V gene (reference sequence). V was shortened by 3 bases and J by 9 bases, with 14 bases between the two germline ends. Here the CDR3 DNA reads TGCAGTGCTAGTACTCGTACCAACCGCTACACCTTC. This gives the protein CSASTRTNRYTF.

This clone is a singleton in its sample. The chain has TRBV30 and TRBJ1-1; D is possibly TRBD1 (5 bases). The V end was cut by 4 bases, the J end by 4 bases, with 13 bases between. The CDR3 runs 13 residues. Looked up from germline, CDR1 is GTSNPN and CDR2 is SVGIG (reference sequence). CDR3 region: CAWKVQGGTEAFF. The CDR3 bases are TGTGCCTGGAAAGTTCAGGGCGGCACTGAAGCTTTCTTT.

The V and J genes are TRBV12-3 or TRBV12-4 and TRBJ1-1, with D perhaps matching TRBD1 (5 bases). This CDR3 spans 13 amino acids. V was shortened by 6 bases and J by 2 bases, with 10 bases between the two germline ends. In DNA form, the CDR3 reads TGTGCCAGCAGCATCAGGGTTAACACTGAAGCTTTCTTT. Translated, it gives CASSIRVNTEAFF.

V is TRBV13 and J is TRBJ1-4, with D unresolved. This CDR3 contains 12 residues. Germline lookup yields CDR1 PRHDT and CDR2 FYEKMQ (reference sequence). Between the trimmed V and J ends, which lost 3 bases and 10 bases, there was a span of 9 bases. In DNA form, the CDR3 reads TGTGCCAGCAGCTTTAGCAGTGCAAAACTGTTTTTT. Encoded protein: CASSFSSAKLFF.

The rearrangement joins TRBV4-3 to TRBJ1-5; 9 bases are shared with TRBD1. The length of the CDR3 is 17 residues. Germline V CDR1 and CDR2: LGHNA, YSLEER. The junction had 10 bases not matched to a gene; V was cut back by 1 base and J by 6 bases. CDR3 residues: CASSQGSGQGLSQPQHF. The CDR3 DNA sequence: TGCGCCAGCAGCCAAGGTTCTGGACAGGGGTTGAGTCAGCCCCAGCATTTT.